This TCR beta chain came from a study of blood T cell repertoires in COVID-19. The germline gives CDR1 MDHEN, CDR2 SYDVKM. CDR3 size: 20 residues. V trimming: 5 bases; J trimming: 3 bases; junction bases outside the gene matches: 16. In this sample, this clone turned up once. Per the authors' pipeline: Using reference gene primer amplification, nucleated cell counts were estimated. Using immunoSEQ multiplex PCR, the repertoire was profiled, and TCRdb retains in-frame clones only, with some absent. V, J and clone size are taken as reported in that table, and D and trimming were inferred from the DNA itself. The sample consists of over 250,000 clones, over 75% of them appearing once.

The genes are TRBV28 and TRBJ2-3, with 14 nucleotides matching TRBD2. Input material: peripheral blood. The TCR comes from a woman aged 65 to 85 with COVID-19, enrolled during active disease. CDR3 DNA: TGTGCCAGCAGTCCCCTGGGACTAGCGGGAGACTTGTTGAAAACAGATACGCAGTATTTT. The encoded protein is CASSPLGLAGDLLKTDTQYF.